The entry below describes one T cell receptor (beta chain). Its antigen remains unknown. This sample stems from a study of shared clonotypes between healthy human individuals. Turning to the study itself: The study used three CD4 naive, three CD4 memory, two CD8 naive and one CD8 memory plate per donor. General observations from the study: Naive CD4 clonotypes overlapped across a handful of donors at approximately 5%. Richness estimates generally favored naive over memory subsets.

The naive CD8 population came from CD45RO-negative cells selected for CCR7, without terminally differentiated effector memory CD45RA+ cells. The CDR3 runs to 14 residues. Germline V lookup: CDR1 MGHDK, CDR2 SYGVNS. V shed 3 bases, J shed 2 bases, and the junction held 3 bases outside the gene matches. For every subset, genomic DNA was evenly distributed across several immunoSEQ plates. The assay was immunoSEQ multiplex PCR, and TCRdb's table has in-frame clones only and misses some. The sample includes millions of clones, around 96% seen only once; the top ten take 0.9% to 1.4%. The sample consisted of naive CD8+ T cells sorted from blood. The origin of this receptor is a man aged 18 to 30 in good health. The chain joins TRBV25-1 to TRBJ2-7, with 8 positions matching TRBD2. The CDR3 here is CASSDWTSPYEQYF. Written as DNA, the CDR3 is TGTGCCAGCAGTGACTGGACTAGCCCCTACGAGCAGTACTTC.